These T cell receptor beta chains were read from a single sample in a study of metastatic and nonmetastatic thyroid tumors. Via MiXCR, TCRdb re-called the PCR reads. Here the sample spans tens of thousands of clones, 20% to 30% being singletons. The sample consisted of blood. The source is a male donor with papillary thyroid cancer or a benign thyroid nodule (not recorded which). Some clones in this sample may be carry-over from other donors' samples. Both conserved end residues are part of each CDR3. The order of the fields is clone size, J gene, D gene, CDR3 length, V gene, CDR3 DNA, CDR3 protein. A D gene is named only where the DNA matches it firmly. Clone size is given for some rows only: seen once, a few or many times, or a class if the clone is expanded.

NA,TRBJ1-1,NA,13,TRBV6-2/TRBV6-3,TGTGCCAGCTCGTTGGGCAGGAACACTGAAGCTTTCTTT,CASSLGRNTEAFF
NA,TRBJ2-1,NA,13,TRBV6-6,TGTGCCAGCAGTTACTCTATTCTGGGACAGCAGTTCTTC,CASSYSILGQQFF
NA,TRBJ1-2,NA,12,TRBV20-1,TGCAGTGCTAACCCGGGGGTGTGGGGCTACACCTTC,CSANPGVWGYTF
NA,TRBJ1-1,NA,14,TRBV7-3,TGTGCCAGCAGCTTGGAGGGCTTGGGGACTGAAGCTTTCTTT,CASSLEGLGTEAFF
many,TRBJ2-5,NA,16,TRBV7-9,TGTGCCAGCAGCTCCCGAAGGACAGCCCTATCAGAGACCCAGTACTTC,CASSSRRTALSETQYF
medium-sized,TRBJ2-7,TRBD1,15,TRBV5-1,TGCGCCAGCAGCCAGATCCCGGGACAGGCCCACGAGCAGTACTTC,CASSQIPGQAHEQYF
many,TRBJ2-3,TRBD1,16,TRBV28,TGTGCCAGCAGTTTAGGGTCGGGACAGCACACAGATACGCAGTATTTT,CASSLGSGQHTDTQYF
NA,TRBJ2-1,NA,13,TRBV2,TGTGCCAGCAGTGAAACACGTCGTGGTGAGCAGTTCTTC,CASSETRRGEQFF
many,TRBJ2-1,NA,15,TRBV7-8,TGTGCCAGCAGCTGGGGACCGGCCAGCTACAATGAGCAGTTCTTC,CASSWGPASYNEQFF
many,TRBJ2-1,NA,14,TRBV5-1,TGCGCCAGCAGCTTAGCGGGTTACTACAATGAGCAGTTCTTC,CASSLAGYYNEQFF
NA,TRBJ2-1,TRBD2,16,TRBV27,TGTGCCAGCAGTGGGGGCGGACTAGCGGGAGGCTATGAGCAGTTCTTC,CASSGGGLAGGYEQFF
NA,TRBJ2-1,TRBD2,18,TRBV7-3,TGTGCCAGCAGCTTCACTTCGCCAGGGTCTAGCGGATACAATGAGCAGATATTC,CASSFTSPGSSGYNEQIF
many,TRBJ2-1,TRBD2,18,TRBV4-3,TGCGCCAGCAGCCAGGCGTATACGGTCGCGGGAGTTACGGATGAGCAGTTCTTC,CASSQAYTVAGVTDEQFF
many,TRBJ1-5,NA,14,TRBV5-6,TGTGCCAGCAGCTTGGGTCTGACCGATCAGCCCCAGCATTTT,CASSLGLTDQPQHF
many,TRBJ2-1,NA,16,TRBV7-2,TGTGCCAGCAGCTTAGGGACGGGAGTGGACTACAATGAGCAGTTCTTC,CASSLGTGVDYNEQFF
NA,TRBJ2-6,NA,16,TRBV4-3,TGCGCCAGCAGCCAAGATCCGACGTCTGGGGCCAACGTCCTGACTTTC,CASSQDPTSGANVLTF
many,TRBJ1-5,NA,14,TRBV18,TGTGCCAGCTCACCATCAGAAGGGATCGGACCCCAGCATTTT,CASSPSEGIGPQHF
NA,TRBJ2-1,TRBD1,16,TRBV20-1,TGCAGTGCAAGCTCCGTGGGGACAGGGGTTGATTATGAGCAGTTCTTC,CSASSVGTGVDYEQFF
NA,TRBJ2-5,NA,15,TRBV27,TGTGCCAGCAGTTTAACCCCGGGACTGGTAGAGACCCAGTACTTC,CASSLTPGLVETQYF
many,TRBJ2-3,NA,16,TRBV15,TGTGCCACCAGCAGAGATAGGGCTGCGGCCACAGATACGCAGTATTTT,CATSRDRAAATDTQYF
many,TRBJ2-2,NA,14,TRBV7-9,TGTGCCAGCAGCTTATCAGCAGGCACCGGGGAGCTGTTTTTT,CASSLSAGTGELFF
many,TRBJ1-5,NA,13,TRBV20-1,TGCAGTGCTAGAGTCTCTAGCAATCAGCCCCAGCATTTT,CSARVSSNQPQHF
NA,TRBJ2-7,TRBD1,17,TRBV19,TGTGCCAGTAGTACCTGTACAGGGGGCCTCATATCCTACGAGCAGTACTTC,CASSTCTGGLISYEQYF
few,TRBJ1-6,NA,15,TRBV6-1,TGTGCCAGCATTGAACCCCTGGGCACCCTCATCCCCCTCCACTTT,CASIEPLGTLIPLHF
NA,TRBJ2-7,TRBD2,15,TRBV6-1,TGTGCCAGCAGTGAACTAGCGGGAGGGTCCTACGAGCAGTACTTC,CASSELAGGSYEQYF
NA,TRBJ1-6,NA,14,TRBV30,TGTGCCTGGAGTTCTGGGGTGGGTAATTCACCCCTCCACTTT,CAWSSGVGNSPLHF
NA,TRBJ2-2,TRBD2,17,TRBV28,TGTGCCAGCAGTTTTCGTACGGGAACTAGCGTCACCGGGGAGCTGTTTTTT,CASSFRTGTSVTGELFF
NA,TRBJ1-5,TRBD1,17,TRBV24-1,TGTGCCACCAGTGATGCCAGTCCGGGACAGTGTTATCAGCACCAGCATTTT,CATSDASPGQCYQHQHF
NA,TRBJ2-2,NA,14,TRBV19,TGTGCCAGTAAATGGGAAGGTGTAACCGGGGAGCTGTTTTTT,CASKWEGVTGELFF
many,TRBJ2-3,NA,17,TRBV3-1,TGTGCCAGCAGCCAAGATTGGTGGGGGGATAGCACAGATACGCAGTATTTT,CASSQDWWGDSTDTQYF
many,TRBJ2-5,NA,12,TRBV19,TGTGCCAGTAGTCGAGTCCGGGAGACCCAGTACTTC,CASSRVRETQYF
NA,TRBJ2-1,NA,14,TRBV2,TGTGCCAGCCAGCTGGAGGGCGTGGGGAATGAGCAGTTCTTC,CASQLEGVGNEQFF
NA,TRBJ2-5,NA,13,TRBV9,TGTGCCAGCGGCACTAGCAACCAAGAGACCCAGTACTTC,CASGTSNQETQYF
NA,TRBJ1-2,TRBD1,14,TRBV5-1,TGCGCCAGCAGCTGGGGACAGGGCTCAAATCGCTACACCTTC,CASSWGQGSNRYTF
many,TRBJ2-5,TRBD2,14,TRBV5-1,TGCGCCAGCAAGACGGGAGGCTCCCGGGAGACCCAGTACTTC,CASKTGGSRETQYF
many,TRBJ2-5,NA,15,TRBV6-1,TGTGCCAGCAGTGAAGCGCAAGGAGGGCTGCAGACCCAGTACTTC,CASSEAQGGLQTQYF
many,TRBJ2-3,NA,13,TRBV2,TGTGCCACGGCAGCGCCTTCTACAGATACGCAGTATTTT,CATAAPSTDTQYF
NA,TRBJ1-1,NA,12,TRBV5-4,TGTGCCAGCAGTCACAGTAACACTGAAGCTTCCTTT,CASSHSNTEASF
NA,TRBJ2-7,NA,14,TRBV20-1,TGCAGTGCTAGGTCCGAGCGTTTCTCCTACGAGCGGTACTTC,CSARSERFSYERYF
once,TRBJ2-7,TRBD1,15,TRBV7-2,TGTGCCAGCAGCTTAGGTCAGGGGGTCTCCTACGAGCAGTACTTC,CASSLGQGVSYEQYF
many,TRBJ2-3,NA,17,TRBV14,TGTGCCAGCAAGGGTGATAATAGGGGCGATAGCACAGATACGCAGTATTTT,CASKGDNRGDSTDTQYF
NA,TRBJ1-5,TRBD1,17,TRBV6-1,TGTGCCAGCACCAACTCGCTCGCGACAGGGGGAGATCAGCCCCAGCATTTT,CASTNSLATGGDQPQHF
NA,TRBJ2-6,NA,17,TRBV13,TGTGCCACCTGCTTAGTTCCCGGCCGCTCTGGGGCCAACGTCCTGACTTTC,CATCLVPGRSGANVLTF
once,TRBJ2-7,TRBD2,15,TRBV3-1,TGTGCCAGCAGCCCTTCTAGCGGGAGGGCCGGGGAGCAGTACTTC,CASSPSSGRAGEQYF
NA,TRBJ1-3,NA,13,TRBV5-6,TGTGCCAGCAGCACCGGCCCTGGAAACACCATATATTTT,CASSTGPGNTIYF
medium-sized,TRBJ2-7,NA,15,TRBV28,TGTGCCAGCAGTTTATTGGACACCTACTTGGGGGAGCAGTACTTC,CASSLLDTYLGEQYF
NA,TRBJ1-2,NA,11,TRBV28,TGTGCCAGCATACAGAACTATGGGTACACCTTC,CASIQNYGYTF
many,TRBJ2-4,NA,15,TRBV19,TGTGCCAGTAGTATAGATCAGGGGAGGGTGAACATTCAGTACTTC,CASSIDQGRVNIQYF
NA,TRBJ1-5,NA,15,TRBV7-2,TGTGCCAGCAGCTTAAGCAGTTCTAGCAATAAGCCCCAGCATTTT,CASSLSSSSNKPQHF
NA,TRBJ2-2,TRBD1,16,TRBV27,TGTGCCAGCAGTCCACCGGGACAGGGGAACACCGGGGAGCTGTTTTTT,CASSPPGQGNTGELFF
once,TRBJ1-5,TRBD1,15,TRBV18,TGTGCCAGCTCACTCTTCACAGGGGGGAAAGAGGCCCAGCATTTT,CASSLFTGGKEAQHF
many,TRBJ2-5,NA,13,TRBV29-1,TGCAGCGCTACGAGGGTCGGGCAAGAGACCCAGTACTTC,CSATRVGQETQYF
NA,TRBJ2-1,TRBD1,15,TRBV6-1,TGTGCCAGCAGTGACGACAGGGCGTCCTACAATGAGCAGTTCTTC,CASSDDRASYNEQFF
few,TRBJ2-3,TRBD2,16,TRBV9,TGTGCCAGCAGCGGGGACCGGGGGGTAAGCACAGATACGCAGTATTTT,CASSGDRGVSTDTQYF
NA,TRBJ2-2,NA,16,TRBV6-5,TGTGACAGCAGTTACAAACCGGGGGCGTCCACCGGGGAGCTGATTTTT,CDSSYKPGASTGELIF
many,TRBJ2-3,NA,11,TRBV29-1,TGCAGCGTCTCCCCCACAGATACGCAGTATTTT,CSVSPTDTQYF
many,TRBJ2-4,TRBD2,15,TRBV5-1,TGCGCCAGCAGCACGTCTAGCGGGAGAGGTAACATTCAGTACTTC,CASSTSSGRGNIQYF
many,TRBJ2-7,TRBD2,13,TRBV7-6,TGTGCCAGCAGCGCCGGGACTACCTTCGAGCAGTACTTC,CASSAGTTFEQYF
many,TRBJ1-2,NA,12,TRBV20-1,TGCAGTGCTAGAGATCTCGGGTCTGGCTACACCTTC,CSARDLGSGYTF
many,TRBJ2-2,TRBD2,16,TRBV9,TGTGCCAGCAGCGTAGTAGCGGGGCCGTACACCGGGGAGCTGTTTTTT,CASSVVAGPYTGELFF